These 23 T cell receptor beta chains were all obtained from the same sample, sequenced in a study of blood T cell repertoires in COVID-19. The method was immunoSEQ multiplex PCR; TCRdb's version includes in-frame clones alone and lacks a portion of them. The data contain about 480,000 clones, 70% to 90% of them singletons. The sequenced material came from PBMCs or T cells enriched from blood (not recorded which). All receptors come from a woman aged 40 to 55 who had recovered from COVID-19.

Comment on this clone: Other nucleotide sequences in the sample specify the same CDR3. This chain uses TRBV6-5 with TRBJ1-1, with 7 bases aligning to TRBD1. The trim removed 6 bases at V and 0 bases at J, leaving 1 base unmatched. CDR1 is MNHEY and CDR2 is SVGAGI in the germline V gene. The CDR3 is made up of 13 amino acids. CDR3 protein: CASRQGLNTEAFF. The CDR3 region has the DNA TGTGCCAGCAGACAGGGGCTGAACACTGAAGCTTTCTTT.

The gene calls are TRBV18 and TRBJ1-1; no reliable D call. V gave up 5 bases and J gave up 0 bases, with 13 bases separating them. The CDR3 length is 15 residues. Per germline, CDR1 KGHSH and CDR2 LQKENI. The CDR3 DNA reads as TGTGCCAGCTCAACACAGAGAACCATGAACACTGAAGCTTTCTTT. Amino acid sequence: CASSTQRTMNTEAFF.

The chain carries TRBV6-5 and TRBJ2-7; D gene ambiguous. Germline lookup yields CDR1 MNHEY and CDR2 SVGAGI. V lost 4 bases and J 3 bases, leaving 7 bases between the germline ends. The CDR3 has 12 amino acids. The CDR3 DNA reads TGTGCCAGCAGTTTGAAGCTCTACGAGCAGTACTTC. It translates to CASSLKLYEQYF.

CDR3: CASSPGPGGYPNQPQHF. The DNA for the CDR3 is TGTGCCAGCAGCCCCGGGCCAGGGGGCTATCCTAATCAGCCCCAGCATTTT. The chain is built from TRBV5-6 and TRBJ1-5, with 8 bases matching TRBD1. The CDR3 is 17 amino acids. With V trimmed by 4 bases and J by 4 bases, 13 bases remained unmatched. CDR1 and CDR2 from the germline V gene are SGHDT and YYEEEE.

The chain joins TRBV27 to TRBJ1-1; 8 bases match TRBD1. The germline gives CDR1 MNHEY, CDR2 SMNVEV (reference sequence). This CDR3 has 15 amino acids. Trimming took 6 bases from V and 1 from J; bases not matched to a gene: 7. Here the CDR3 DNA reads TGTGCCAGCAGAGCGCTTGGACAGGGGAACACTGAAGCTTTCTTT. Translating gives CASRALGQGNTEAFF.

Only a few counts were recorded for this clone. The chain combines TRBV15 with TRBJ1-1; D is unclear. The CDR3 is 13 amino acids. V was pared by 5 bases and J by 3 bases, with 10 bases between. Germline CDR1 and CDR2: LNHNV and YYDKDF (reference sequence). The CDR3, as DNA: TGTGCCACCAGCTTAGAAGTCCACACTGAAGCTTTCTTT. It specifies CATSLEVHTEAFF.

The V gene is TRBV11-2, the J gene TRBJ2-7; 11 bases fit TRBD2. V shed 5 bases and J 3 bases; nucleotides not matched to a gene: 6. CDR3 length equals 15 residues. Germline V CDR1 and CDR2: SGHAT, FQNNGV. The CDR3 loop is CASSRTGTSGYEQYF. The CDR3, as DNA: TGTGCCAGCAGCCGGACGGGGACTAGCGGCTACGAGCAGTACTTC.

The chain couples TRBV6-2 or TRBV6-3 to TRBJ2-3, with D possibly matching TRBD2 (6 bases). This CDR3 region has 15 residues. Between the trimmed V and J ends, which lost 1 base and 0 bases, there was a span of 8 bases. Germline V gives CDR1 MNHEY, CDR2 SVGEGT. CDR3 DNA: TGTGCCAGCAGTTACTATCGGGGGAGCACAGATACGCAGTATTTT. Translation gives CASSYYRGSTDTQYF.

The rearrangement links TRBV6-1 to TRBJ1-1; no clear D. The V end was cut by 1 base, the J end by 0 bases, with 3 bases between. The CDR3 is made up of 13 amino acids. Per the germline V gene, CDR1 is MNHNS and CDR2 is SASEGT. The CDR3, as DNA: TGTGCCAGCAGTGAAGACATGAACACTGAAGCTTTCTTT. It yields the protein CASSEDMNTEAFF.

V gene TRBV10-3 combines with J gene TRBJ2-1; TRBD2 aligns across 8 bases. J lost 5 bases, V lost 0 bases, and 6 bases had no gene match. The CDR3 is 16 residues long. The germline CDR1 and CDR2 sequences are ENHRY and SYGVKD. The CDR3 sequence is CAISESGGLGDNEQFF. The CDR3 DNA sequence: TGTGCCATCAGTGAGTCGGGGGGACTAGGGGACAATGAGCAGTTCTTC.

Turning to this clone: This same CDR3 is encoded by further DNA sequences in the sample. V is TRBV6-5 and J is TRBJ1-5, with TRBD1 as a possible D gene (5 bases). The CDR3 extends over 14 amino acids. Trimming cost V 6 bases and J 2 bases, with 11 bases left between them. CDR1 and CDR2 (germline): MNHEY, SVGAGI. The CDR3 DNA sequence: TGTGCCAGCAGCCCCGGGGGGGGCAATCAGCCCCAGCATTTT. Translating it yields CASSPGGGNQPQHF.

This sequence joins TRBV25-1 and TRBJ2-3, with D unclear. CDR3 size: 14 residues. V was trimmed by 6 bases and J by 3 bases, leaving 13 bases between them. Germline V gene lookup returns CDR1 MGHDK and CDR2 SYGVNS. CDR3 sequence: CASRGTLRTDTQYF. CDR3 DNA: TGTGCCAGCAGAGGAACCCTGCGGACAGATACGCAGTATTTT.

J is TRBJ2-7 and V is TRBV14; 9 bases map to TRBD2. The junction had 9 bases not matched to a gene; V was cut back by 4 bases and J by 2 bases. CDR3 size: 16 residues. Germline loops: CDR1 SGHDN, CDR2 FVKESK. The CDR3 coding sequence is TGTGCCAGCAGCCCCAGGGGTAGCGGGAGCCCCTACGAGCAGTACTTC. Translation: CASSPRGSGSPYEQYF.

The chain recombines TRBV5-1 with TRBJ2-2, with 8 bases aligning to TRBD2. The germline gives CDR1 SGHRS, CDR2 YFSETQ. Trimming cost V 2 bases and J 1 base; bases outside gene matches: 1. The CDR3 contains 15 residues. CDR3 sequence reads: CASSFSGENTGELFF. In DNA form, the CDR3 reads TGCGCCAGCAGCTTTAGCGGGGAGAACACCGGGGAGCTGTTTTTT.

The gene calls are TRBV7-9 and TRBJ2-1, with 10 positions matching TRBD2. The CDR3 is made up of 16 amino acids. V was clipped by 1 base and J by 3 bases; unmatched bases: 3. CDR1 is SEHNR, CDR2 FQNEAQ, per germline (reference sequence). CDR3 bases: TGTGCCAGCAGCTTAGTAGCGGGAGGATACTACAATGAGCAGTTCTTC. Protein sequence: CASSLVAGGYYNEQFF.

V is TRBV12-2 and J is TRBJ1-2; no DNA check was done on the table's D call, TRBD1. TRBV12-2 is a listed pseudogene. The CDR3 runs to 17 residues. Here the CDR3 reads CASRLARNGQGCGGYTF. The CDR3 bases are TGTGCAAGTCGCTTAGCCCGAAATGGACAGGGCTGCGGTGGCTACACCTTC.

The V gene is TRBV19, the J gene TRBJ2-7; 9 nucleotides agree with TRBD1. The CDR3 has 15 residues. V was pared by 6 bases and J by 6 bases, with 12 bases of the junction left unmatched. Germline V gives CDR1 LNHDA, CDR2 SQIVND (reference sequence). In DNA, the CDR3 is TGTGCCAGTAGAACAAGGGGACAGGGAGGAGGCGAGCAGTACTTC. It yields the protein CASRTRGQGGGEQYF.

The table lists this clone with a count of one. The V gene is TRBV11-2, the J gene TRBJ1-1, with 9 bases identical to TRBD1. The CDR3 runs 13 residues. Germline assignment: CDR1 SGHAT and CDR2 FQNNGV. V dropped 7 bases and J dropped 8; count of bases not matched to a gene: 8. The CDR3: CASTQPGQGEAFF. CDR3 nucleotides: TGTGCCAGCACCCAACCGGGACAGGGAGAAGCTTTCTTT.

This chain connects TRBV20-1 to TRBJ1-1; TRBD1 might be the D (5 bases). CDR3 size: 12 residues. Trimming pared 3 bases from V and 5 bases from J, leaving 10 bases between. Germline V gives CDR1 DFQATT, CDR2 SNEGSKA (reference sequence). CDR3 loop: CSASGTITEAFF. The CDR3 bases are TGCAGTGCTAGTGGGACTATAACTGAAGCTTTCTTT.

The rearrangement uses TRBV29-1 and TRBJ2-7; D perhaps matches TRBD1 (5 bases). From germline, CDR1 is SQVTM and CDR2 ANQGSEA. The CDR3 runs 12 residues. Trimming stripped 4 bases from V and 3 bases from J, with 10 bases between. CDR3 coding DNA: TGCAGCGTTGGTCACAGGAGCTACGAGCAGTACTTC. Protein: CSVGHRSYEQYF.

This chain connects TRBV11-2 to TRBJ2-5; TRBD2 matches at 9 bases. Germline V CDR1 and CDR2: SGHAT, FQNNGV. The CDR3 runs to 16 residues. Unmatched junction bases numbered 12, after V lost 5 bases and J lost 5 bases. The CDR3: CASSTLIAGVRETQYF. The CDR3 DNA sequence: TGTGCCAGCAGCACCCTCATAGCGGGAGTAAGGGAGACCCAGTACTTC.

This chain joins TRBV19 and TRBJ2-1; D is unclear. CDR1 is LNHDA and CDR2 is SQIVND in the germline V gene (reference sequence). With 5 bases removed from V and 6 bases from J, the gap between germline ends came to 11 bases. The CDR3 contains 13 residues. The CDR3 DNA reads TGTGCCAGTAGTCCCCTAGATTCCAATGAGCAGTTCTTC. This encodes CASSPLDSNEQFF.

This rearrangement joins TRBV5-6 to TRBJ2-2; D possibly corresponds to TRBD1 (6 bases). CDR3 length: 16 residues. Germline CDR1 reads SGHDT; CDR2 reads YYEEEE. Trimming pared 0 bases from V and 6 bases from J, leaving 15 bases between. CDR3 sequence (DNA): TGTGCCAGCAGCTTGGGACAGGTCATGCTTGCCGGGGAGCTGTTTTTT. Residues: CASSLGQVMLAGELFF. The whole variable domain, remainder taken from reference TRBV5-6 and TRBJ2-2, is DAGVTQSPTHLIKTRGQQVTLRCSPKSGHDTVSWYQQALGQGPQFIFQYYEEEERQRGNFPDRFSGHQFPNYSSELNVNALLLGDSALYLCASSLGQVMLAGELFFGEGSRLTVL.